A selection of T cell receptor beta chains follows, all from one sample in a study of CD8 T cells in Susac syndrome. From the immunoSEQ multiplex PCR reads, TCRdb called clonotypes with MiXCR, one entry per CDR3 protein. The sample holds approximately 100,000 distinct CDR3 sequences; around 90% are singletons and the top ten take approximately 0.13%. The source material was CD4+ T cells from PBMCs. These receptors were collected from a human donor in good health. Both conserved end residues are part of each CDR3. D genes are given only for firm matches. Part of the rows lack a size; the others show once, few, many or a class for expanded clones.

J gene,clone size,D gene,V gene,CDR3 length,CDR3 protein,CDR3 DNA
TRBJ2-5,NA,NA,TRBV5-1,15,CASSVLPGIQETQYF,TGCGCCAGCAGCGTACTTCCGGGCATCCAAGAGACCCAGTACTTC
TRBJ2-7,NA,NA,TRBV7-9,14,CASSLEGQKDEQYF,TGTGCCAGCAGCTTGGAGGGGCAGAAGGACGAGCAGTACTTC
TRBJ1-1,NA,TRBD1,TRBV7-9,14,CASSSQGKDTEAFF,TGTGCCAGCAGCTCACAGGGGAAGGACACTGAAGCTTTCTTT
TRBJ1-1,NA,NA,TRBV20-1,15,CSARRFGPSNTEAFF,TGCAGTGCTCGCCGTTTCGGCCCAAGCAACACTGAAGCTTTCTTT
TRBJ2-7,NA,NA,TRBV14,17,CASSQDSGSGRSYEQYF,TGTGCCAGCAGCCAAGATTCGGGTTCTGGGCGATCCTACGAGCAGTACTTC
TRBJ2-2,few,NA,TRBV28,13,CASSLGPAGELFF,TGTGCCAGCAGTTTAGGGCCCGCGGGGGAGCTGTTTTTT
TRBJ2-7,once,NA,TRBV9,15,CASSVSPVGSYEQYF,TGTGCCAGCAGCGTATCCCCTGTCGGGAGCTACGAGCAGTACTTC
TRBJ2-7,few,NA,TRBV3-1,13,CASSQGSPYEQYF,TGTGCCAGCAGCCAAGGAAGCCCCTACGAGCAGTACTTC
TRBJ1-1,NA,NA,TRBV4-3,14,CASSEVPRGTEAFF,TGCGCCAGCAGCGAAGTACCCAGGGGTACTGAAGCTTTCTTT
TRBJ2-3,NA,TRBD1,TRBV5-1,17,CASSLGHSGTATDTQYF,TGCGCCAGCAGCTTGGGCCATTCCGGGACAGCTACAGATACGCAGTATTTT
TRBJ1-1,NA,NA,TRBV27,15,CASSPTWGAGTEAFF,TGTGCCAGCAGCCCGACGTGGGGGGCAGGGACTGAAGCTTTCTTT
TRBJ2-3,NA,NA,TRBV24-1,15,CATSDPGGSTDTQYF,TGTGCCACCAGTGACCCGGGGGGCAGCACAGATACGCAGTATTTT